The rows below give T cell receptor beta chains drawn from one sample of a study of T-cell memory formation after mild COVID-19. Using its own MiXCR run on the 5' RACE reads, TCRdb lists one record per CDR3 protein. The table has 210,000 or so distinct CDR3 sequences, roughly a tenth seen once; the top ten hold roughly 3.2%. The sequenced material came from PBMCs or a T cell subset sorted from them (not recorded which). These receptors originate from a man younger than 35 who had mild COVID-19 (a few samples of this study predate the infection). Cell type and time point are not known. Both conserved end residues are part of each CDR3. A D gene is named only where the DNA matches it firmly. Size tells how often a clone was seen (once, few, many) or the class of an expanded clone, and some rows leave it out.

V gene: TRBV7-2
J gene: TRBJ2-7
D gene: -
clone size: -
CDR3 protein: CASTPRLGEQYF
CDR3 DNA: TGTGCCAGCACCCCCCGGTTGGGGGAGCAGTACTTC

V gene: TRBV20-1
J gene: TRBJ2-7
D gene: -
clone size: -
CDR3 protein: CSARDGRDYEQYF
CDR3 DNA: TGCAGTGCTAGAGATGGCAGAGATTACGAGCAGTACTTC

V gene: TRBV10-3
J gene: TRBJ2-3
D gene: -
clone size: few
CDR3 protein: CAISDRGAGTDTQYF
CDR3 DNA: TGTGCCATCAGTGACCGGGGGGCCGGCACAGATACGCAGTATTTT

V gene: TRBV20-1
J gene: TRBJ2-5
D gene: TRBD2
clone size: -
CDR3 protein: CSAPGGEETQYF
CDR3 DNA: TGCAGTGCTCCGGGGGGGGAAGAGACCCAGTACTTC

V gene: TRBV20-1
J gene: TRBJ2-5
D gene: TRBD1
clone size: few
CDR3 protein: CSARATGLETQYF
CDR3 DNA: TGCAGTGCTAGAGCGACAGGGTTAGAGACCCAGTACTTC

V gene: TRBV11-1
J gene: TRBJ1-6
D gene: TRBD1
clone size: -
CDR3 protein: CASSNGQGAYSLHF
CDR3 DNA: TGTGCCAGCAGCAACGGACAGGGGGCGTATTCCCTCCACTTT

V gene: TRBV12-3/TRBV12-4
J gene: TRBJ2-2
D gene: -
clone size: -
CDR3 protein: CASSLGIRSRFTGELFF
CDR3 DNA: TGTGCCAGCAGTTTAGGGATTAGAAGCCGGTTCACCGGGGAGCTGTTTTTT

V gene: TRBV4-1
J gene: TRBJ2-1
D gene: TRBD2
clone size: many
CDR3 protein: CASSQDLVLAGGLSYNEQFF
CDR3 DNA: TGCGCCAGCAGCCAAGATTTGGTCCTAGCGGGGGGTCTCTCCTACAATGAGCAGTTCTTC

V gene: TRBV6-5
J gene: TRBJ2-7
D gene: -
clone size: few
CDR3 protein: CASSYSIGAYEQYF
CDR3 DNA: TGTGCCAGCAGTTACTCGATCGGCGCCTACGAGCAGTACTTC

V gene: TRBV28
J gene: TRBJ2-5
D gene: -
clone size: -
CDR3 protein: CASSFQIRETQYF
CDR3 DNA: TGTGCCAGCAGTTTCCAAATCCGAGAGACCCAGTACTTC

V gene: TRBV7-6
J gene: TRBJ2-1
D gene: -
clone size: few
CDR3 protein: CASSPDSSGHSYNEQFF
CDR3 DNA: TGTGCCAGCAGCCCAGATTCATCAGGACACTCCTACAATGAGCAGTTCTTC

V gene: TRBV2
J gene: TRBJ2-5
D gene: -
clone size: few
CDR3 protein: CASTGVGAGETQYF
CDR3 DNA: TGTGCCAGCACCGGGGTAGGGGCGGGTGAGACCCAGTACTTC

V gene: TRBV4-1
J gene: TRBJ2-5
D gene: -
clone size: -
CDR3 protein: CASSQAYKETQYF
CDR3 DNA: TGCGCCAGCAGCCAAGCGTATAAAGAGACCCAGTACTTC

V gene: TRBV7-6
J gene: TRBJ1-2
D gene: -
clone size: few
CDR3 protein: CASSPHDGFYGYTF
CDR3 DNA: TGTGCCAGCAGCCCCCACGATGGGTTCTATGGCTACACCTTC

V gene: TRBV5-1
J gene: TRBJ2-5
D gene: TRBD2
clone size: -
CDR3 protein: CASSLASGGTQYF
CDR3 DNA: TGCGCCAGCAGCTTGGCCAGCGGGGGGACCCAGTACTTC

V gene: TRBV7-6
J gene: TRBJ1-2
D gene: TRBD1
clone size: few
CDR3 protein: CASSPTGTGTNYGYTF
CDR3 DNA: TGTGCCAGCAGCCCCACCGGGACAGGGACTAACTATGGCTACACCTTC

V gene: TRBV4-2
J gene: TRBJ2-3
D gene: TRBD2
clone size: -
CDR3 protein: CASATGGGSTDTQYF
CDR3 DNA: TGTGCCAGCGCCACCGGGGGGGGTAGCACAGATACGCAGTATTTT

V gene: TRBV7-3
J gene: TRBJ2-1
D gene: -
clone size: few
CDR3 protein: CASSPVAGWRGRGDNEQFF
CDR3 DNA: TGTGCCAGCAGCCCTGTAGCCGGGTGGAGGGGGAGAGGAGACAATGAGCAGTTCTTC

V gene: TRBV4-3
J gene: TRBJ2-2
D gene: -
clone size: many
CDR3 protein: CASSQVSYRDTGELFF
CDR3 DNA: TGCGCCAGCAGCCAAGTATCTTACCGGGACACCGGGGAGCTGTTTTTT

V gene: TRBV5-1
J gene: TRBJ2-2
D gene: -
clone size: many
CDR3 protein: CASSRPSEAGELFF
CDR3 DNA: TGCGCCAGCAGCCGGCCTAGCGAGGCAGGGGAGCTGTTTTTT

V gene: TRBV5-1
J gene: TRBJ2-5
D gene: -
clone size: few
CDR3 protein: CASSPGGQQETQYF
CDR3 DNA: TGCGCCAGCAGCCCCGGCGGACAACAAGAGACCCAGTACTTC

V gene: TRBV20-1
J gene: TRBJ2-3
D gene: -
clone size: few
CDR3 protein: CSAPPAGGGTDTQYF
CDR3 DNA: TGCAGTGCGCCCCCAGCCGGAGGTGGCACAGATACGCAGTATTTT

V gene: TRBV7-8
J gene: TRBJ2-5
D gene: -
clone size: many
CDR3 protein: CASSLSGGETQYF
CDR3 DNA: TGTGCCAGCAGCTTGTCTGGGGGGGAGACCCAGTACTTC

V gene: TRBV5-1
J gene: TRBJ2-5
D gene: TRBD2
clone size: many
CDR3 protein: CASGGGRQETQYF
CDR3 DNA: TGCGCCAGCGGCGGGGGTCGCCAAGAGACCCAGTACTTC

V gene: TRBV12-3/TRBV12-4
J gene: TRBJ2-7
D gene: -
clone size: -
CDR3 protein: CASSLVTAPYSEQYF
CDR3 DNA: TGTGCCAGCAGTTTAGTAACTGCGCCCTATTCCGAGCAGTACTTC